This entry describes one T cell receptor (beta chain). As yet, its antigen is unknown. One end of the junction is discordant with germline, which a read error may explain. This sample was included in a study of blood T cells in healthy people across ages. Study outcomes and limitations: Higher naive T cell percentage went strongly together with higher TCR beta diversity.

At least 6 million PBMCs were isolated per sample. Then a second PCR, running roughly 7 to 11 cycles, was carried out with a sample-barcoded 5' primer and a J-beta primer mix. TCRdb independently ran MiXCR on the 5' RACE reads; one entry per CDR3 protein. The sample includes 1.5 million to 1.8 million distinct CDR3 sequences, 42% of them seen just once. This CDR3 spans 14 amino acids. Per germline, CDR1 SGHRS and CDR2 YFSETQ. This receptor was obtained from a woman aged 18-29 years in good health. The chain couples TRBV5-1 to TRBJ2-3; 9 nucleotides align to TRBD2. Sequencing used blood. The CDR3 loop is CASLAGPSTDTQYF. CDR3 bases: TGTGCCAGCCTAGCGGGGCCGAGCACAGATACGCAGTATTTT.